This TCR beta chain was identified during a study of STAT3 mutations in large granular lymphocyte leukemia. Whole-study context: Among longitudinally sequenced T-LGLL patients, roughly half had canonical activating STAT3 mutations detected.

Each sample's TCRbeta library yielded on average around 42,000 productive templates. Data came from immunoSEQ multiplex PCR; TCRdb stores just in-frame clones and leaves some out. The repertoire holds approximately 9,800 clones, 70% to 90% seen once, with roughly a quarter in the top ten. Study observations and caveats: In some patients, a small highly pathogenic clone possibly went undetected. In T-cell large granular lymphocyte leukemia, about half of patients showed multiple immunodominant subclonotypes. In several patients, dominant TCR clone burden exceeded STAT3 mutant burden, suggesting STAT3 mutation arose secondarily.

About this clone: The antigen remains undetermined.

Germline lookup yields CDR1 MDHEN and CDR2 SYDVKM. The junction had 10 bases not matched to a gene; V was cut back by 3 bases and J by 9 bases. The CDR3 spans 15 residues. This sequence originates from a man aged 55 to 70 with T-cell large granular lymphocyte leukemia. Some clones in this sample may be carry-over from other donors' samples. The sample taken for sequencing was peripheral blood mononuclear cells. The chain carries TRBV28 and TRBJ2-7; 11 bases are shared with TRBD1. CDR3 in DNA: TGTGCCAGCAGTTTCTCCGGGACAGGGGGAGAAAGGCAGTACTTC. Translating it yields CASSFSGTGGERQYF. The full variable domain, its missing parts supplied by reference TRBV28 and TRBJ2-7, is DVKVTQSSRYLVKRTGEKVFLECVQDMDHENMFWYRQDPGLGLRLIYFSYDVKMKEKGDIPEGYSVSREKKERFSLILESASTNQTSMYLCASSFSGTGGERQYFGPGTRLTVT.